This TCR beta chain is from a study of OX40 agonist ivuxolimab in advanced cancers. The study in broad terms: Ivuxolimab, which targeted the costimulatory receptor OX40 (CD134), was an agonistic, fully human IgG2 monoclonal antibody. Among the roughly 50 dose-escalation patients, around 20 had hepatocellular carcinoma, 15 or so melanoma, 9 renal cell carcinoma and 9 head and neck cancer. Patients were allowed to have had prior anti-PD-1, anti-PD-L1 or anti-CTLA-4 therapy, and more than 30% of the dose-escalation patients had previously received checkpoint inhibitors. Three dose-escalation patients achieved partial responses, one with hepatocellular carcinoma and two with cutaneous melanoma. In the dose-escalation cohort, around 80% of patients were male, and the mean age was roughly 60 years with a range of about 23 to 79. The paper reports the monotherapy dose-escalation portion (N ≈ 52 patients) of the phase I ivuxolimab trial. Intravenous ivuxolimab was administered to patients every 2 weeks at six dose levels: 0.01, 0.1, 0.3, 1.5, 3 and 10 mg/kg. Peripheral TCRbeta sequencing aimed to test whether ivuxolimab altered TCR sequence diversity and caused clonal T-cell expansion. Paper-wide results and their limitations: Low levels of normalized T-cell clonal expansion were also seen in some patients who did not respond. In the 0.1-3.0 mg/kg groups, partial responders were among the patients with the lowest normalized peripheral clonal expansion, particularly in CD8+ T cells. After ivuxolimab, CD8+ T cells had more expanded clones than CD4+ T cells on average. At doses of 0.1 to 3.0 mg/kg, clonal expansion of both CD4+ and CD8+ blood T cells was observed from baseline to week 6. Antigen specificity was not determined for the clonally expanded peripheral T cells.

With regard to this clone: The specificity of this receptor is unknown. There are no base qualities to consult, and no much larger clone falls within one base.

Patients with a history of autoimmune disease or receiving systemic immunosuppression were excluded from the trial. Peripheral blood for TCR sequencing was collected from all dose cohorts at baseline, on cycle 4 day 1, and on cycle 7 day 1. The samples were drawn from a first-in-human, open-label, multicenter phase I dose-escalation trial of ivuxolimab. Adults with locally advanced or metastatic head and neck squamous cell, hepatocellular, melanoma or renal cell carcinoma were enrolled in the trial. Before TCR sequencing, CD4+ and CD8+ T cells were separately sorted from peripheral blood. CDR1 is given as SGHRS and CDR2 as YFSETQ, both from the germline V gene. Trimmed from V: 4 bases; trimmed from J: 10 bases; junction bases lacking a gene match: 12. The CDR3 has 15 amino acids, counting the end cysteine and phenylalanine. Of the read, only the CDR3 DNA is kept; its 45 bases are in frame from base 1.

To sequence the TCRbeta CDR3 region, genomic DNA was isolated from the sorted cells. TCRbeta CDR3 regions were sequenced using the immunoSEQ Assay. TCRdb took this table from immuneACCESS and kept in-frame rearrangements with V and J called. Such tables lack part of the clones; where checked against another copy, unresolved V genes explain under half of the gap, and the rest is unexplained. The sample table shows tens of thousands of clones, and around four fifths are seen once. About 20% of the sample is taken by the ten largest. The chain is made from TRBV5-1 and TRBJ1-4; a stretch of 8 junction bases matches TRBD1. The TCR comes from an adult with an advanced solid tumor such as melanoma, head and neck, liver or kidney cancer. Sequencing used CD4+ or CD8+ T cells sorted from blood, obtained in a trial of the OX40 agonist ivuxolimab. The CDR3 loop reads CASSLSPGGGGKLFF. The DNA sequence is as follows: TGCGCCAGCAGCCTTTCCCCAGGGGGCGGCGGAAAACTGTTTTTT.